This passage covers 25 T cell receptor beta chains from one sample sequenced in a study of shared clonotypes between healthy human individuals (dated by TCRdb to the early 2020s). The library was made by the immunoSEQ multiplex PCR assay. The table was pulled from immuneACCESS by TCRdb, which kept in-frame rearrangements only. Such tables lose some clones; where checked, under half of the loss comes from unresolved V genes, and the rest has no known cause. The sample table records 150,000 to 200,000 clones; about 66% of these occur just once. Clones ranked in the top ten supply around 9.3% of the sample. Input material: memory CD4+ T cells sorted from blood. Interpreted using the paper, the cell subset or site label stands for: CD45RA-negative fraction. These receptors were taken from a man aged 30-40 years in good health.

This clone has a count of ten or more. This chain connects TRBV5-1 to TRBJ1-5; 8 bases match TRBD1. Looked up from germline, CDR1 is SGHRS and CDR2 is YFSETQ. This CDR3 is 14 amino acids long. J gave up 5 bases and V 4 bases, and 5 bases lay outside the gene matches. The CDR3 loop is CASSIGQGDQPQHF. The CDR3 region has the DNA TGCGCCAGCAGCATAGGACAGGGTGATCAGCCCCAGCATTTT.

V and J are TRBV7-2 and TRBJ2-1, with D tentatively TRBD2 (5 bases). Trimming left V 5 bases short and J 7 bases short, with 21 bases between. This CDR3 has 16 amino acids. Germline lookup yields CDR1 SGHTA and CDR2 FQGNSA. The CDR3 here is CASSRSWEIGMNEQFF. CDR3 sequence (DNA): TGTGCCAGCAGCCGTTCCTGGGAGATCGGGATGAATGAGCAGTTCTTC.

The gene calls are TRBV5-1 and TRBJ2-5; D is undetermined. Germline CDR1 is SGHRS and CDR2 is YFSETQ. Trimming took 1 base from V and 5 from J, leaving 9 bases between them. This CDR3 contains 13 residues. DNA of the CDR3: TGCGCCAGCAGCTTGATGCTGGCGGAGACCCAGTACTTC. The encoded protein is CASSLMLAETQYF.

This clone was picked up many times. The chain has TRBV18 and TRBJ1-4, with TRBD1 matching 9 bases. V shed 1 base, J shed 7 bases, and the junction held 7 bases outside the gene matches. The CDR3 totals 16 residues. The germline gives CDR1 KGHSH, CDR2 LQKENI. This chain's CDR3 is CASSPRAQGAAEKLFF. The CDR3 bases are TGTGCCAGCTCACCACGGGCACAGGGGGCGGCTGAAAAACTGTTTTTT. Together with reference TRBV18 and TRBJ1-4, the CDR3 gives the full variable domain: NAGVMQNPRHLVRRRGQEARLRCSPMKGHSHVYWYRQLPEEGLKFMVYLQKENIIDESGMPKERFSAEFPKEGPSILRIQQVVRGDSAAYFCASSPRAQGAAEKLFFGSGTQLSVL.

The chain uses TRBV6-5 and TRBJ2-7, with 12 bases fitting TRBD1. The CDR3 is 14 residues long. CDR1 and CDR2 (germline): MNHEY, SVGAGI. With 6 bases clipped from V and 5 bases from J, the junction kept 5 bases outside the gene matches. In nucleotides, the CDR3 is TGTGCCAGCAGGGGACAGGGGGCGGACCACGAGCAGTACTTC. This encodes CASRGQGADHEQYF.

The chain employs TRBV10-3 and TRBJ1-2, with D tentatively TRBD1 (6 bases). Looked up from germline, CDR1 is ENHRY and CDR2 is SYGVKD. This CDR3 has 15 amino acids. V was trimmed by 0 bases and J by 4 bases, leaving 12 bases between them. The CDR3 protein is CAISESGGWSYGYTF. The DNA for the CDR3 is TGTGCCATCAGTGAGTCGGGGGGCTGGTCCTATGGCTACACCTTC.

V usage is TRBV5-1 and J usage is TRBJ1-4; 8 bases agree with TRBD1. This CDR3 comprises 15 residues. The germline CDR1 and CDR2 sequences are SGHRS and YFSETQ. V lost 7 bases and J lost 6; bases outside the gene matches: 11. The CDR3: CASSGTAGGDEKLFF. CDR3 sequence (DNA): TGCGCCAGCTCAGGGACGGCAGGGGGCGATGAAAAACTGTTTTTT.

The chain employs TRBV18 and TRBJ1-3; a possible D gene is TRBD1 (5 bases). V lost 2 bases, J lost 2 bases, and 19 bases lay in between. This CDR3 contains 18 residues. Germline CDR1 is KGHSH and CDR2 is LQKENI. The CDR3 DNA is TGTGCCAGCTCACCAATCGGGGGGAAGACCTTGGCTGGAAACACCATATATTTT. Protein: CASSPIGGKTLAGNTIYF.

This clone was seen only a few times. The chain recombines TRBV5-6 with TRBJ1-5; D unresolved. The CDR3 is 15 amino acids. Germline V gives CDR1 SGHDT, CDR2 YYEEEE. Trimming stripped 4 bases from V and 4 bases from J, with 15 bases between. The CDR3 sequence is CASSLYRTKNQPQHF. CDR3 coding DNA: TGTGCCAGCAGCCTTTACCGGACGAAAAATCAGCCCCAGCATTTT.

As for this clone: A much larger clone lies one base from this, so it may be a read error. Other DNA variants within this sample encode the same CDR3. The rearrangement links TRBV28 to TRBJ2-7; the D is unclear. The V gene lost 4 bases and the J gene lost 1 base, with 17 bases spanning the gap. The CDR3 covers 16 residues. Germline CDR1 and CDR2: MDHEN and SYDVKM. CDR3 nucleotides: TGTGCCAGCAGTTCCAGACTCGCTCCCTTATCCTACGAGCAGTACTTC. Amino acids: CASSSRLAPLSYEQYF.

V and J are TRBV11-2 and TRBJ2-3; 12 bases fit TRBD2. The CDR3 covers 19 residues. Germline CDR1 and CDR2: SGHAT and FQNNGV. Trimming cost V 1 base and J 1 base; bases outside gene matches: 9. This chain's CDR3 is CASSLVSPGLAGGTDTQYF. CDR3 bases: TGTGCCAGCAGCTTAGTCTCCCCGGGACTAGCGGGTGGCACAGATACGCAGTATTTT.

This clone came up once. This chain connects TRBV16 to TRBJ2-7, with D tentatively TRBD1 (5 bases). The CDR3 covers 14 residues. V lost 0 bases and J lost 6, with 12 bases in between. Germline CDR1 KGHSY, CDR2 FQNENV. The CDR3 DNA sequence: TGTGCCAGCAGCCAATCCCCCAGGGTTGTCGAGCAGTACTTC. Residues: CASSQSPRVVEQYF.

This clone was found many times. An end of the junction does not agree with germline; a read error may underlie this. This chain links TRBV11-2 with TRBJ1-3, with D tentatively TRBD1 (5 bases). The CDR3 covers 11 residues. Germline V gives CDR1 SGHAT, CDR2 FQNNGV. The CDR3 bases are TGTGCCAGCAGCATACACCGGGACGGGAATTTT. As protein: CASSIHRDGNF.

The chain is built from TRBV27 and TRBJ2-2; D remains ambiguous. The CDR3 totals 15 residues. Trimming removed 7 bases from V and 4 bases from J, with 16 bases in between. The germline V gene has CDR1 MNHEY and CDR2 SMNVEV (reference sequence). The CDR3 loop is CASTPLTPSTGELFF. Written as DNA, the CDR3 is TGTGCCAGCACTCCTCTCACCCCTAGCACCGGGGAGCTGTTTTTT.

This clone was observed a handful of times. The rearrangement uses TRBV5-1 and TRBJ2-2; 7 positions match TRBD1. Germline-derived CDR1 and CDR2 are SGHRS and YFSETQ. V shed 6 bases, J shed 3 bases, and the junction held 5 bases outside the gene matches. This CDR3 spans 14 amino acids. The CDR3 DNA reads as TGCGCCAGCAAGCGGCAGGGGGACACCGGGGAGCTGTTTTTT. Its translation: CASKRQGDTGELFF.

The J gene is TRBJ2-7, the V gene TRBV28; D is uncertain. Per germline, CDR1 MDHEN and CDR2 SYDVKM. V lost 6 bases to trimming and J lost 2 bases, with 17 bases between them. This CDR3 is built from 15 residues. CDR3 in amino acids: CASRLDNEFPYEQYF. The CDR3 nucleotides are TGTGCCAGCAGGCTGGATAATGAGTTCCCCTACGAGCAGTACTTC.

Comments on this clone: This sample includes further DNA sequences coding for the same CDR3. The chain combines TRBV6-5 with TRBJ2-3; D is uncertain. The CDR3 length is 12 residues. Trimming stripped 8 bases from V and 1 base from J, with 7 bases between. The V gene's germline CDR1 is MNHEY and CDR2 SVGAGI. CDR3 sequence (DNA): TGTGCCAGCCGGGCTGGCACAGATACGCAGTATTTT. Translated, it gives CASRAGTDTQYF.

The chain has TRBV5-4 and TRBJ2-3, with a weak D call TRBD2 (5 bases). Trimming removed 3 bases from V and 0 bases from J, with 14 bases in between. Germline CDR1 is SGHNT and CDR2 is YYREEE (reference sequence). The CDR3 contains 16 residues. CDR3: CASSSGQLVSTDTQYF. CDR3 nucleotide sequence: TGTGCCAGCAGCTCGGGCCAACTAGTAAGCACAGATACGCAGTATTTT.

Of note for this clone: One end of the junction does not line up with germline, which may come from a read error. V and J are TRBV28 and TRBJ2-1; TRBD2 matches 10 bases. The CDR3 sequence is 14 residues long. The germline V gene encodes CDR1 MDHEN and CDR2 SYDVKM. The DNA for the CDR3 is TGTGCCAGCCCCGGGACTAGCGACTACAAGGAGCAGTTCTTC. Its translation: CASPGTSDYKEQFF.

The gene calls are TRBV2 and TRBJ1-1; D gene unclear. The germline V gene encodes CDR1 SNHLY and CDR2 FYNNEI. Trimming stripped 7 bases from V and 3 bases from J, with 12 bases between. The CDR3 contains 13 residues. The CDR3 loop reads CASTRVRDTEAFF. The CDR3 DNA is TGTGCCAGCACAAGGGTTAGGGACACTGAAGCTTTCTTT. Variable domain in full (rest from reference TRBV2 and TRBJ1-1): EPEVTQTPSHQVTQMGQEVILRCVPISNHLYFYWYRQILGQKVEFLVSFYNNEISEKSEIFDDQFSVERPDGSNFTLKIRSTKLEDSAMYFCASTRVRDTEAFFGQGTRLTVV.

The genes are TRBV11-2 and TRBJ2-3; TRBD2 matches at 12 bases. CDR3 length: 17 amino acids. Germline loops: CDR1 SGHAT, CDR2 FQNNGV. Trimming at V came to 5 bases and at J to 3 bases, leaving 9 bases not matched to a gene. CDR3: CASSIWTSGVMTDTQYF. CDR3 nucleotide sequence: TGTGCCAGCAGCATTTGGACTAGCGGGGTTATGACAGATACGCAGTATTTT.

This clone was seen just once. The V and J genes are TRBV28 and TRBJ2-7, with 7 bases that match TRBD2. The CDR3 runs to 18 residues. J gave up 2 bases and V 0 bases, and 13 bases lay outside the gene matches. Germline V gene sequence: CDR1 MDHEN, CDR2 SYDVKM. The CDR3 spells CASSLWTSTFGRAYEQYF. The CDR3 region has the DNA TGTGCCAGCAGTTTATGGACTAGCACTTTTGGTCGGGCCTACGAGCAGTACTTC. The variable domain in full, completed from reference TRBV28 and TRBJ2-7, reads DVKVTQSSRYLVKRTGEKVFLECVQDMDHENMFWYRQDPGLGLRLIYFSYDVKMKEKGDIPEGYSVSREKKERFSLILESASTNQTSMYLCASSLWTSTFGRAYEQYFGPGTRLTVT.

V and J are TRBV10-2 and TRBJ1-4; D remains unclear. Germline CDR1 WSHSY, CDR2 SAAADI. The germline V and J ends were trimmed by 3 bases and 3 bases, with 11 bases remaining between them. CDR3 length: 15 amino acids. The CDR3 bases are TGCGCCAGCAGTGAAATTAGCGCCTCTAATGAAAAACTGTTTTTT. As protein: CASSEISASNEKLFF.

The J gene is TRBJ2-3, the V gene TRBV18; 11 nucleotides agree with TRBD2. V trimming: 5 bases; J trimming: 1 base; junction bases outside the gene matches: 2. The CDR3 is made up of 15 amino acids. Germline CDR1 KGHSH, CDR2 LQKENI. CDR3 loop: CASSTGLAGTDTQYF. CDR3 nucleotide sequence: TGTGCCAGCTCAACGGGACTAGCGGGCACAGATACGCAGTATTTT.

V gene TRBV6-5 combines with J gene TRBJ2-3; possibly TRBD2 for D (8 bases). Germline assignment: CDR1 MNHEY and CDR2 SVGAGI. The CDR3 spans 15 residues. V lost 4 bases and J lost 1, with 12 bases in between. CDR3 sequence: CASSFSGTGTDTQYF. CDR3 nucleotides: TGTGCCAGCAGTTTTAGCGGGACAGGCACAGATACGCAGTATTTT.